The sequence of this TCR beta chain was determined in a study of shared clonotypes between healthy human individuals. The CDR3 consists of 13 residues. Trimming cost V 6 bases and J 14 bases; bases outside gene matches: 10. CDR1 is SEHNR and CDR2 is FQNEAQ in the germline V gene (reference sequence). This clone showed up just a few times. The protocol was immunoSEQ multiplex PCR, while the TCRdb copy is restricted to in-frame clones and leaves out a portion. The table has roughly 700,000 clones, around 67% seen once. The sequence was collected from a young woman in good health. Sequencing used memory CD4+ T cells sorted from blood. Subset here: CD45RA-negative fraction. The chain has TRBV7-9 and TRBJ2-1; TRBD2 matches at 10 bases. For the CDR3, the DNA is TGTGCCAGCAGTTTTCTAGCGGGGGTGAGCGAGTTCTTC. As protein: CASSFLAGVSEFF.